This TCR beta chain appears in the sequencing data of a study of T cells in women clearing cervical HPV infection. Study in general: Case blood drawn at lesion detection; control blood after infection cleared.

Genomic DNA, averaging about 1,200 ng per sample, yielded TCR beta CDR3 via immunoSEQ. Libraries were prepared by immunoSEQ multiplex PCR; TCRdb keeps only in-frame clonotypes and omits some of them. Its clone listing holds around 41,000 clones. A remark on this clone: No antigen is known for it.

Overall study results and limits: A classifier using richness and V gene abundances reached an AUC of 0.83.

This TCR was recovered from a woman between 18 and 75 years old with a cervical HPV16 infection that either progressed to CIN3+ or cleared (not recorded which). Sequencing was performed on blood buffy coat.

CDR3 DNA (partial): TGTGCCAGCAGCTCGGGGACAGGGTACAATCAGCCC. Protein sequence: CASSSGTGYNQP. The CDR3 reads in full as CASSSGTGYNQPQHF. V usage is TRBV7-2 and J usage is TRBJ1-5; 9 nucleotides align to TRBD1. The DNA ends 3 residues before the CDR3 does, and the rest of the CDR3 is filled in from the germline J gene. The CDR3 contains 15 residues. CDR1 and CDR2 from the germline V gene are SGHTA and FQGNSA. V was clipped by 4 bases and J by 3 bases; unmatched bases: 4.